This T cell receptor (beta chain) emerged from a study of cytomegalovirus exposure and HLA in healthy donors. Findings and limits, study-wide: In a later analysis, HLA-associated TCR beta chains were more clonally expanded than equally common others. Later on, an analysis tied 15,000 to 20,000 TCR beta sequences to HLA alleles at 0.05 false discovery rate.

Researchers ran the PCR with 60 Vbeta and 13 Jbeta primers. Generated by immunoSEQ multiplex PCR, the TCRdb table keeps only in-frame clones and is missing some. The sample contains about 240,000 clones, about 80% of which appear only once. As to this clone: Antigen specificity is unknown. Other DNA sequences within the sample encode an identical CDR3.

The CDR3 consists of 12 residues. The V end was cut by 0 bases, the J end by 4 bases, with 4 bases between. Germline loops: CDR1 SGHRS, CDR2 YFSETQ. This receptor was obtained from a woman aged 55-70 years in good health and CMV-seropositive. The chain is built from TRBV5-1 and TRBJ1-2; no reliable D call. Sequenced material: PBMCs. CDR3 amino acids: CASSLDSYGYTF. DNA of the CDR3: TGCGCCAGCAGCTTGGACAGCTATGGCTACACCTTC. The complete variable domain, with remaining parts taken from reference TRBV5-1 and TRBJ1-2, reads KAGVTQTPRYLIKTRGQQVTLSCSPISGHRSVSWYQQTPGQGLQFLFEYFSETQRNKGNFPGRFSGRQFSNSRSEMNVSTLELGDSALYLCASSLDSYGYTFGSGTRLTVV.